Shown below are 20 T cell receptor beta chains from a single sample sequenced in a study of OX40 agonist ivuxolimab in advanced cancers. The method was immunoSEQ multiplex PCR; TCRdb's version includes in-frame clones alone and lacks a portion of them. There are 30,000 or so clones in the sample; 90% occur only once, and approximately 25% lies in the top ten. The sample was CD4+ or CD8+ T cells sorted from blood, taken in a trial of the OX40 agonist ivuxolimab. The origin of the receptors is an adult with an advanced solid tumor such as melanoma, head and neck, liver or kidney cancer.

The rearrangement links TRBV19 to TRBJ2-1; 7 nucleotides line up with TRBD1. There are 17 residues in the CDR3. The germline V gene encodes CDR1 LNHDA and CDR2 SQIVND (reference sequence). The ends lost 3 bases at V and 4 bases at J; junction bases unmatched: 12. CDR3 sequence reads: CASSMTTGTVGYNEQFF. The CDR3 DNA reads TGTGCCAGTAGTATGACCACCGGGACAGTCGGATACAATGAGCAGTTCTTC.

Here the CDR3 reads CASSVGGNRNEQFF. For the CDR3, the DNA is TGTGCCAGCTCGGTGGGCGGGAACCGCAATGAGCAGTTCTTC. The chain uses TRBV6-5 and TRBJ2-1; perhaps TRBD2 as D (6 bases). The CDR3 loop spans 14 amino acids. The germline gives CDR1 MNHEY, CDR2 SVGAGI. The V and J ends lost 8 bases and 6 bases respectively, with 17 bases between them.

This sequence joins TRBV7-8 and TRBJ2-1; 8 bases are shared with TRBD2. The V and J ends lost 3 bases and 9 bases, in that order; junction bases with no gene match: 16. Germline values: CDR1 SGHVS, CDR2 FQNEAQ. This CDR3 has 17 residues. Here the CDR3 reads CASSFTKTSAPPTEQFF. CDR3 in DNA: TGTGCCAGCAGCTTCACCAAGACTAGCGCACCTCCTACTGAGCAGTTCTTC.

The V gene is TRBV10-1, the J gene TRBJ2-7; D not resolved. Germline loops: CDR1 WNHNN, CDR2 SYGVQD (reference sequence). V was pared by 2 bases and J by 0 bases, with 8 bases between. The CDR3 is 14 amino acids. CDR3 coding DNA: TGCGCCAGCAGTGAGACACACCACTCCTACGAGCAGTACTTC. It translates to CASSETHHSYEQYF.

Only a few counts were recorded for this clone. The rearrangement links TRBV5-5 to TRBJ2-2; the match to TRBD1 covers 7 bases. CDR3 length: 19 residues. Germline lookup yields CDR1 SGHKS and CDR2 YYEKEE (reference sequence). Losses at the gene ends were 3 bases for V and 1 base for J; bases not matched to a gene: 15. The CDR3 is CASSSTTTGMFRNTGELFF. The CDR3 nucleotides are TGTGCCAGCAGCTCCACCACGACAGGGATGTTCAGGAACACCGGGGAGCTGTTTTTT.

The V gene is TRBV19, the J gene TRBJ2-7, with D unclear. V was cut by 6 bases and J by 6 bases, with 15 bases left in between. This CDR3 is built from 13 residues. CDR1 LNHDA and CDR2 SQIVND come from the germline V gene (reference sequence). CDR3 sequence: CASRGKSPIEQYF. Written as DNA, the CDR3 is TGTGCCAGTAGAGGTAAAAGTCCCATCGAGCAGTACTTC.

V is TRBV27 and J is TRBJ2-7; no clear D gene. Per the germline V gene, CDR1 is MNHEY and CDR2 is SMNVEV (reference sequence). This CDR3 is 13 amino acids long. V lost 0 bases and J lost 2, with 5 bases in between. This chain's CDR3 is CASSLSWPYEQYF. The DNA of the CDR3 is TGTGCCAGCAGTTTATCTTGGCCCTACGAGCAGTACTTC.

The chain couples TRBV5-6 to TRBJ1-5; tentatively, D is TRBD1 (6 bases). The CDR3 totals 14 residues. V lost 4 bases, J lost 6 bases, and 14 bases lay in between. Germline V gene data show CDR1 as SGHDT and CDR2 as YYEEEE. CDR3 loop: CASSLGAGVQPQHF. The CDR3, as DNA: TGTGCCAGCAGCCTGGGAGCAGGGGTTCAGCCCCAGCATTTT.

The CDR3 DNA sequence: TGTGCCAGCAGTTACCAGCCAAGCTCCTACAATGAGCAGTTCTTC. It codes for CASSYQPSSYNEQFF. The chain has TRBV6-5 and TRBJ2-1; D is unclear. CDR1 and CDR2 (germline): MNHEY, SVGAGI. The CDR3 is 15 residues long. Trimming removed 2 bases from V and 0 bases from J, with 8 bases in between.

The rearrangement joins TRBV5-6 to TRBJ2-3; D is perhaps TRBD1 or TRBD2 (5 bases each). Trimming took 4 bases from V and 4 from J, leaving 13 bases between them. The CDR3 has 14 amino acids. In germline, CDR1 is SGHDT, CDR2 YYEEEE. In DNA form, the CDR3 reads TGTGCCAGCAGCGATCCGGGGACCCCAGATACGCAGTATTTT. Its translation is CASSDPGTPDTQYF. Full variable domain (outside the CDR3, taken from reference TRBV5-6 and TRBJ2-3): DAGVTQSPTHLIKTRGQQVTLRCSPKSGHDTVSWYQQALGQGPQFIFQYYEEEERQRGNFPDRFSGHQFPNYSSELNVNALLLGDSALYLCASSDPGTPDTQYFGPGTRLTVL.

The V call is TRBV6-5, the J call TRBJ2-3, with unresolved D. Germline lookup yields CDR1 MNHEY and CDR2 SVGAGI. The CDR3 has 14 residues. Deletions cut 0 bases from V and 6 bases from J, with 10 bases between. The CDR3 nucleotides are TGTGCCAGCAGTTACTCTTATCCTAACGATACGCAGTATTTT. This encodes CASSYSYPNDTQYF.

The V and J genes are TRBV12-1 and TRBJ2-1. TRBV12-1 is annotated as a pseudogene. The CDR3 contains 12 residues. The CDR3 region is CASSFEGHEQFF. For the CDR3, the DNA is TGTGCCAGCAGCTTTGAGGGCCATGAGCAGTTCTTC.

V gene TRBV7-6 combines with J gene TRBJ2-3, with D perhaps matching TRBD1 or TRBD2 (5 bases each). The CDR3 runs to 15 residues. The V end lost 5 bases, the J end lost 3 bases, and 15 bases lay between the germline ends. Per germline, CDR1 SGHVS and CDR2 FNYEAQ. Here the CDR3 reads CASSTNSWGTDTQYF. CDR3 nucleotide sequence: TGTGCCAGCAGCACTAACTCTTGGGGGACAGATACGCAGTATTTT.

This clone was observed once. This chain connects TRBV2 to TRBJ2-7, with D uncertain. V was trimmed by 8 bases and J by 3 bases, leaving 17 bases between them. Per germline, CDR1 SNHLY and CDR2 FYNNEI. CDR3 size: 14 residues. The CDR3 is CASAPLSPDYEQYF. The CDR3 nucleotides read TGTGCCAGCGCCCCGTTGTCCCCCGACTACGAGCAGTACTTC.

CDR3 nucleotide sequence: TGTGCCAGCAGCTTTCGGGGGCTAGGGTCCTACAATGAGCAGTTCTTC. It specifies CASSFRGLGSYNEQFF. The rearrangement uses TRBV7-9 and TRBJ2-1; D is perhaps TRBD1 or TRBD2 (6 bases each). Looked up from germline, CDR1 is SEHNR and CDR2 is FQNEAQ (reference sequence). Trimming removed 3 bases from V and 1 base from J, with 13 bases in between. This CDR3 spans 16 amino acids.

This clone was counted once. CDR3 sequence: CASSIRRTAGTEAFF. For the CDR3, the DNA is TGTGCCAGTAGTATACGACGGACCGCGGGGACTGAAGCTTTCTTT. The rearrangement joins TRBV19 to TRBJ1-1; D remains ambiguous. CDR1 is LNHDA, CDR2 SQIVND, per germline (reference sequence). The CDR3 has 15 amino acids. V lost 2 bases and J lost 5, with 15 bases in between.

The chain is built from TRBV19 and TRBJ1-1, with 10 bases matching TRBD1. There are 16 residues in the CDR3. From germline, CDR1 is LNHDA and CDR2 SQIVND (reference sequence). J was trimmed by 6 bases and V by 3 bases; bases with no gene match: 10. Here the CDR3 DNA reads TGTGCCAGTAGTATCGGGACAGGGGTGGAACGCGCTGAAGCTTTCTTT. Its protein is CASSIGTGVERAEAFF.

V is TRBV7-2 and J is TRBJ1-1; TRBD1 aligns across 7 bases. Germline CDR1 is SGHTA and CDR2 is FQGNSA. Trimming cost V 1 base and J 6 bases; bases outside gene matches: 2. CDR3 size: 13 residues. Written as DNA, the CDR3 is TGTGCCAGCAGCTTAGGACAGGGTTCTGAAGCTTTCTTT. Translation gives CASSLGQGSEAFF.

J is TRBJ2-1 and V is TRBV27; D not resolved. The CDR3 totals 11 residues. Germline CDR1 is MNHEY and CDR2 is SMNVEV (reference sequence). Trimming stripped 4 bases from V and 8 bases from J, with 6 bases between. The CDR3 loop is CASSSYHEQFF. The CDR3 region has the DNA TGTGCCAGCAGTTCTTACCATGAGCAGTTCTTC.

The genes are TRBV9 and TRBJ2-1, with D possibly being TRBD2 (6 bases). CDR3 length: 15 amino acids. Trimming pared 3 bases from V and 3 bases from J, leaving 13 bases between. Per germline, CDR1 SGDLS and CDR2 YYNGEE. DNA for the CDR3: TGTGCCAGCAGCGGCCCGGGGACTCTCTACAATGAGCAGTTCTTC. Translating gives CASSGPGTLYNEQFF.